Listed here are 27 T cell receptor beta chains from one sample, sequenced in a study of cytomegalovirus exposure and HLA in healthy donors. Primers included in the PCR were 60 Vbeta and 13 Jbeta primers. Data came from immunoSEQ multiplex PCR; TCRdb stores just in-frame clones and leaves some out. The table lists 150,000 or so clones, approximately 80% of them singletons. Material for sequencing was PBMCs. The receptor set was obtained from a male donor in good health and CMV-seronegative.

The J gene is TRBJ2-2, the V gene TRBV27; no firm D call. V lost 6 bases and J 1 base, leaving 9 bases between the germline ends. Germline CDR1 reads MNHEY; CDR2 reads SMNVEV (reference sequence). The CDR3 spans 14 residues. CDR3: CASSSNRNTGELFF. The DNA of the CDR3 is TGTGCCAGCAGCTCGAACAGGAACACCGGGGAGCTGTTTTTT.

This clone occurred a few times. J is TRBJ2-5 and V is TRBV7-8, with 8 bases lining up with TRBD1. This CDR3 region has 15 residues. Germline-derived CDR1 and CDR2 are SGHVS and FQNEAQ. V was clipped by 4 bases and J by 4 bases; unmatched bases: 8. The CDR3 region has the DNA TGTGCCAGCAGCTCGGACAGGGTCGGGAGAGAGACCCAGTACTTC. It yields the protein CASSSDRVGRETQYF.

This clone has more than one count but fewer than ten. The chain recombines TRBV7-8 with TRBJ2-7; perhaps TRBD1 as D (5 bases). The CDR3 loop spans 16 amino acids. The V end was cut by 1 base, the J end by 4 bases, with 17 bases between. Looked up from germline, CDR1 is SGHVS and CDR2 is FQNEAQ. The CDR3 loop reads CASSLGPQGKGYEQYF. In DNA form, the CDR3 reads TGTGCCAGCAGCTTAGGCCCCCAGGGCAAGGGTTACGAGCAGTACTTC.

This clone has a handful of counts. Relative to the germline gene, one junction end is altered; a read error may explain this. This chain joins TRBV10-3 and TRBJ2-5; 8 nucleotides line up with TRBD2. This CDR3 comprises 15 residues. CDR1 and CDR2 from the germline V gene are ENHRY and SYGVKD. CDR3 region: CASSTSGGEVETQYF. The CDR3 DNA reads TGTGCCAGCAGTACTAGCGGAGGGGAGGTGGAGACCCAGTACTTC.

The CDR3 DNA follows: TGTGCCAGCAGTGACGGGAGCTCCGGGGAGCTGTTTTTT. Protein product: CASSDGSSGELFF. The V call is TRBV6-4, the J call TRBJ2-2; a possible D gene is TRBD2 (5 bases). The CDR3 runs to 13 residues. Trimming took 2 bases from V and 6 from J, leaving 7 bases between them. CDR1 MRHNA and CDR2 SNTAGT come from the germline V gene.

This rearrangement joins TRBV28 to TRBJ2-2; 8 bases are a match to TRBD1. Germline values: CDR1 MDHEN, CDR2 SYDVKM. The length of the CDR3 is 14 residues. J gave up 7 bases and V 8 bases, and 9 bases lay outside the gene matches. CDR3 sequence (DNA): TGTGCCAGCGCCTGGACAGGGCAGGGCGGGGAGCTGTTTTTT. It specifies CASAWTGQGGELFF.

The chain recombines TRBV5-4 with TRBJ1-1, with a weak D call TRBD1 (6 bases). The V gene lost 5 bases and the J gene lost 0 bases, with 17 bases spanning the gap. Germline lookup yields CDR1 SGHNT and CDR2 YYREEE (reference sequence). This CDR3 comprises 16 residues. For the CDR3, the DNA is TGTGCCAGCAGACCGTCGGGGGGGCGCATGAACACTGAAGCTTTCTTT. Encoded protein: CASRPSGGRMNTEAFF.

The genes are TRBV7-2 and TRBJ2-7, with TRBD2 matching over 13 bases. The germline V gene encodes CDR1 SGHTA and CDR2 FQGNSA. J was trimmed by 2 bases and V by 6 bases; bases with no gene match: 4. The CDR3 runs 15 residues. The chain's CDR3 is CASRPGTSGTYEQYF. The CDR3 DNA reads TGTGCCAGCAGGCCCGGGACTAGCGGGACCTACGAGCAGTACTTC. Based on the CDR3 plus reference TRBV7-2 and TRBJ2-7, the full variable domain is GAGVSQSPSNKVTEKGKDVELRCDPISGHTALYWYRQSLGQGLEFLIYFQGNSAPDKSGLPSDRFSAERTGGSVSTLTIQRTQQEDSAVYLCASRPGTSGTYEQYFGPGTRLTVT.

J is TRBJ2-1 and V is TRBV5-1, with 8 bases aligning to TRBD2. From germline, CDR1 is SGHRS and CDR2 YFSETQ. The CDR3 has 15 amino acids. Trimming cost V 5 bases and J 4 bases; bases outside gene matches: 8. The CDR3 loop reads CASSRAGGQYNEQFF. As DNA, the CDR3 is TGCGCCAGCAGTAGGGCGGGGGGCCAATACAATGAGCAGTTCTTC.

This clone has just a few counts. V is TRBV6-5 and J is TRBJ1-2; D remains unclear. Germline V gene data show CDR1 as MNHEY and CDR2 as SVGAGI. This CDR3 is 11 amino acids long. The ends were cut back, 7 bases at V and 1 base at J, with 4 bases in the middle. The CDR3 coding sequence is TGTGCCAGCACGGGTAACTATGGCTACACCTTC. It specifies CASTGNYGYTF.

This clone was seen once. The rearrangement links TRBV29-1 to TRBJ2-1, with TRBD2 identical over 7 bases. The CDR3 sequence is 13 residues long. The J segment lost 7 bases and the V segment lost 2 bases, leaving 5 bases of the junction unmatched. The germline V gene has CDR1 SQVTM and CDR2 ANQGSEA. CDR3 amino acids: CSVEKGGRNEQFF. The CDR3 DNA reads TGCAGCGTTGAAAAGGGAGGGAGGAATGAGCAGTTCTTC.

The CDR3 sequence: CASSQGTPMGNTEAFF. The CDR3 DNA reads TGTGCCAGCAGCCAAGGGACTCCTATGGGGAACACTGAAGCTTTCTTT. The chain uses TRBV14 and TRBJ1-1; D gene uncertain. V dropped 1 base and J dropped 1 base, with 13 bases sitting between them. From germline, CDR1 is SGHDN and CDR2 FVKESK. The CDR3 has 16 residues.

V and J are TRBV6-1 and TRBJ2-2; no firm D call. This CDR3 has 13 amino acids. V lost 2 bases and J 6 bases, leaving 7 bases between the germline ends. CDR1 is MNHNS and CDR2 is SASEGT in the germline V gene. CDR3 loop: CASSESQPGELFF. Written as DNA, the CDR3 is TGTGCCAGCAGTGAAAGCCAACCCGGGGAGCTGTTTTTT.

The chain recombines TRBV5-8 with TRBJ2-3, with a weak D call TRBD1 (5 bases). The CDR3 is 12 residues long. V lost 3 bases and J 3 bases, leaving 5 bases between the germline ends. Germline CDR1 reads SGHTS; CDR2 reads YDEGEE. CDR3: CASSWTTDTQYF. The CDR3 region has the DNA TGTGCCAGCAGCTGGACAACAGATACGCAGTATTTT.

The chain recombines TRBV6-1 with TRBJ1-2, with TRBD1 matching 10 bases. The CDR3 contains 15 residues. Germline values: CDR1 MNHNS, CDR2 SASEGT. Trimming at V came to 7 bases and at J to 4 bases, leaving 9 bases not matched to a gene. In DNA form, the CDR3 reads TGTGCCAGCAATTTGGTGGGACAGGGGAGCTATGGCTACACCTTC. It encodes CASNLVGQGSYGYTF.

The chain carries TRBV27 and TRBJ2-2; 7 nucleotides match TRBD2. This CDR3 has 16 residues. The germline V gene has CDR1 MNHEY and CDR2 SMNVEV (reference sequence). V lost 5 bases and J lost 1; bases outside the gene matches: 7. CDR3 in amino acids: CASSPERGENTGELFF. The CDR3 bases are TGTGCCAGCAGTCCAGAGCGGGGAGAGAACACCGGGGAGCTGTTTTTT.

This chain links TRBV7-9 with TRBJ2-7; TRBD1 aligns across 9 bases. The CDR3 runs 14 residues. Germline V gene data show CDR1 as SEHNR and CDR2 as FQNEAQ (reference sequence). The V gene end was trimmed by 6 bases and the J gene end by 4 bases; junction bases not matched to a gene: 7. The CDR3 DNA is TGTGCCAGCAGACGGGGACAGGGTTTGTACGAGCAGTACTTC. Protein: CASRRGQGLYEQYF.

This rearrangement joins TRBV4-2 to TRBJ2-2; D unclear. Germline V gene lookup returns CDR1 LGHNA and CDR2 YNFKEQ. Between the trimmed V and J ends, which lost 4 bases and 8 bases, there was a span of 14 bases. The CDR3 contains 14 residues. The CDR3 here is CASSPPTVTGELFF. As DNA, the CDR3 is TGTGCCAGCAGCCCCCCGACCGTGACAGGGGAGCTGTTTTTT.

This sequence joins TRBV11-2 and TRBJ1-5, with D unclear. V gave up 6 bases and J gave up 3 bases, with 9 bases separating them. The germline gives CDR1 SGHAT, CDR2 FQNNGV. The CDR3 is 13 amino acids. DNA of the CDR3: TGTGCCAGCAGAAAAGCCGACAATCAGCCCCAGCATTTT. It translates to CASRKADNQPQHF.

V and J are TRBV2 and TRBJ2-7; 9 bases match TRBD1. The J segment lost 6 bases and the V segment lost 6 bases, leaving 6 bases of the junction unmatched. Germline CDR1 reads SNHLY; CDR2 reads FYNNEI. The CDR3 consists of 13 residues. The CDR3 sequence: CASSRTGVSEQYF. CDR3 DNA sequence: TGTGCCAGCAGCCGGACAGGGGTAAGCGAGCAGTACTTC.

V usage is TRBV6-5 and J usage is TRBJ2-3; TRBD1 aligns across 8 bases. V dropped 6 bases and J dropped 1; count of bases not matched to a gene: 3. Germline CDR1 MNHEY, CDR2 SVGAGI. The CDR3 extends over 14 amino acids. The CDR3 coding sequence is TGTGCCAGCAGCCGCAGGGGGCGCACAGATACGCAGTATTTT. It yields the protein CASSRRGRTDTQYF.

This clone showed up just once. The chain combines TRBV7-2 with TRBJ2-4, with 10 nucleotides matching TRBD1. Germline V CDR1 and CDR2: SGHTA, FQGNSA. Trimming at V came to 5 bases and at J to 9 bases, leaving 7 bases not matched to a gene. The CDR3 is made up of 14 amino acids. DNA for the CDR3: TGTGCCAGCAGCCCGAAGACAGGGGGCGGCATTCAGTACTTC. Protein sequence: CASSPKTGGGIQYF.

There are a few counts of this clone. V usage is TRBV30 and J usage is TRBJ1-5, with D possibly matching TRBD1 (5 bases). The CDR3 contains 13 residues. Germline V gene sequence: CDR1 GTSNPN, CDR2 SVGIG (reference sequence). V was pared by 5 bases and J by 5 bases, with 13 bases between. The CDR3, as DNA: TGTGCCTGGGCGTTGGGGCAGGATCAGCCCCAGCATTTT. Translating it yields CAWALGQDQPQHF.

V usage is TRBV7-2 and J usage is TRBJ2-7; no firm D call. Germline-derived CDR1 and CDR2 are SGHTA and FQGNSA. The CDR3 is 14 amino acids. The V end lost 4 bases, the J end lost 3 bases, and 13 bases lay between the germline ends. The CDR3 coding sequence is TGTGCCAGCAGCTCCCGGGTCGTTCTCTACGAGCAGTACTTC. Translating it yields CASSSRVVLYEQYF.

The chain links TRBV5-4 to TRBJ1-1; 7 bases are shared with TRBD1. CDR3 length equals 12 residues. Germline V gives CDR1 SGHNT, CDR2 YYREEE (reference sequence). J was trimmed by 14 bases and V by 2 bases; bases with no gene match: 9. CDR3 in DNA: TGTGCCAGCAGCTTACCGCAGGGGGGAGCCTTCTTT. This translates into CASSLPQGGAFF.

DNA for the CDR3: TGTGCCAGCAGCCGGACAGCATTCTATGGCTACACCTTC. It translates to CASSRTAFYGYTF. V is TRBV6-5 and J is TRBJ1-2; tentative D call: TRBD1 (6 bases). V gave up 6 bases and J gave up 4 bases, with 12 bases separating them. From germline, CDR1 is MNHEY and CDR2 SVGAGI. This CDR3 is built from 13 residues.

The CDR3 coding sequence is TGTGCCAGCAGTTACGATACAGGGCGGGTCTTGAGGGAGCAGTACTTC. Translated, it gives CASSYDTGRVLREQYF. The chain couples TRBV6-6 to TRBJ2-5; D might be TRBD1 (6 bases). Germline CDR1 and CDR2: MNHNY and SVGAGI (reference sequence). This CDR3 spans 16 amino acids. V lost 2 bases and J 11 bases, leaving 24 bases between the germline ends.